This T cell receptor beta chain was captured in a study of CD8 T cells in Susac syndrome. The CDR3 totals 14 residues. V gave up 4 bases and J gave up 4 bases; unmatched junction bases: 6. The germline CDR1 and CDR2 sequences are SQVTM and ANQGSEA. The RNA, about 0.5 to 1 ug, was put through reverse transcription using random hexamers. In TCRdb, the immunoSEQ multiplex PCR reads were re-called with MiXCR into one record per CDR3 protein. Of a few hundred thousand distinct CDR3 sequences in the sample, approximately 95% are singletons; the top ten hold 0.082%. The chain is built from TRBV29-1 and TRBJ2-1, with 8 nucleotides matching TRBD2. The clonotype comes from a human donor with multiple sclerosis. The sequenced sample consisted of CD4+ T cells from PBMCs. The CDR3 DNA reads as TGCAGCGTTGCAGGGACTAGGGCTTACAATGAGCAGTTCTTC. Its translation: CSVAGTRAYNEQFF.